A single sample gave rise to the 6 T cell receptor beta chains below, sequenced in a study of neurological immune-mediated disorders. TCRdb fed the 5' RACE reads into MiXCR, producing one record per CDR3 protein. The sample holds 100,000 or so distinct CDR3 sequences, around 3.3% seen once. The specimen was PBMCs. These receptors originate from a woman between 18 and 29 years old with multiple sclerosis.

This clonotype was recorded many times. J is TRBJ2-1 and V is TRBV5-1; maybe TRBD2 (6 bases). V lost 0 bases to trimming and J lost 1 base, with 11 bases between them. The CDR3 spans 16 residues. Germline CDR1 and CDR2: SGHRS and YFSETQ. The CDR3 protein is CASSLVLASSYNEQFF. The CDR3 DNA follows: TGCGCCAGCAGCTTGGTGCTAGCGTCATCCTACAATGAGCAGTTCTTC. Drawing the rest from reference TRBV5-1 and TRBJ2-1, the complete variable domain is KAGVTQTPRYLIKTRGQQVTLSCSPISGHRSVSWYQQTPGQGLQFLFEYFSETQRNKGNFPGRFSGRQFSNSRSEMNVSTLELGDSALYLCASSLVLASSYNEQFFGPGTRLTVL.

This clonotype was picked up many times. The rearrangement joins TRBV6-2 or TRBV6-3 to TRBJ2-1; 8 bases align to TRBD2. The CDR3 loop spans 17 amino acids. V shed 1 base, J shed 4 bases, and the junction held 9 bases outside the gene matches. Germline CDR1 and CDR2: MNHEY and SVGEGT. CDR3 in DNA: TGTGCCAGCAGTTACTGGGTCGGGAGGGCCGCTTACAATGAGCAGTTCTTC. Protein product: CASSYWVGRAAYNEQFF.

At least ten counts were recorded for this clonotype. CDR3 sequence: CASGTLGSQDTQYF. The CDR3, as DNA: TGTGCCAGCGGTACACTCGGGAGTCAGGATACGCAGTATTTT. The chain uses TRBV9 and TRBJ2-3; TRBD2 might be the D (6 bases). Trimming removed 7 bases from V and 6 bases from J, with 18 bases in between. Germline CDR1 is SGDLS and CDR2 is YYNGEE. The CDR3 sequence is 14 residues long.

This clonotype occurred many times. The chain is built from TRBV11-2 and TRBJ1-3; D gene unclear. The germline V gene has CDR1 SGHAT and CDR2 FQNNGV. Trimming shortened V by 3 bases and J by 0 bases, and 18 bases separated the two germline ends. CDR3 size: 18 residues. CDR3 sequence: CASSFVTPVALSGNTIYF. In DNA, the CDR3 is TGTGCCAGCAGCTTTGTTACCCCGGTAGCTCTCTCTGGAAACACCATATATTTT. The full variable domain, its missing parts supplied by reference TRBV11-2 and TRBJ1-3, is EAGVAQSPRYKIIEKRQSVAFWCNPISGHATLYWYQQILGQGPKLLIQFQNNGVVDDSQLPKDRFSAERLKGVDSTLKIQPAKLEDSAVYLCASSFVTPVALSGNTIYFGEGSWLTVV.

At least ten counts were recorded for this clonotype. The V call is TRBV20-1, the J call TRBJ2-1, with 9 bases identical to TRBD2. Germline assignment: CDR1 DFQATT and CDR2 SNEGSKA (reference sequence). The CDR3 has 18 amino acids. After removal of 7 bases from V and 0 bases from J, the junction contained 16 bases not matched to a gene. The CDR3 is CSVGPGLAPISSYNEQFF. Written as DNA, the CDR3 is TGCAGTGTTGGACCGGGACTAGCTCCGATTAGCTCCTACAATGAGCAGTTCTTC.

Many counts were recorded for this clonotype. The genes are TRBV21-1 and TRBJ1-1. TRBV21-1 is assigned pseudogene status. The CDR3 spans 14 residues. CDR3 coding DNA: TGTGCCAGCAGCAAAGTAGTGCAGGCGTCTGAAGCTTTCTTT. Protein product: CASSKVVQASEAFF.